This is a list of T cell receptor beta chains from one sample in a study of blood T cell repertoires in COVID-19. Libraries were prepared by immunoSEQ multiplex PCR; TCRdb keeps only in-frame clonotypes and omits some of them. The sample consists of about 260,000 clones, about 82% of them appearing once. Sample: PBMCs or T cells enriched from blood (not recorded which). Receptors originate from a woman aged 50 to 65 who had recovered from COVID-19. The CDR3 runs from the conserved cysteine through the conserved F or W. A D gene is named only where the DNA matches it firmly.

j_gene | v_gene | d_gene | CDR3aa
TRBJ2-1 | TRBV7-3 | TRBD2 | CASSFLAGEANEQFF
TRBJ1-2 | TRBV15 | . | CATSRGAGPNYGYTF
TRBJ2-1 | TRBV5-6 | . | CASSRQRGYNEQFF
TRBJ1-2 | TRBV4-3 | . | CASSQDFGQGGNGYTF
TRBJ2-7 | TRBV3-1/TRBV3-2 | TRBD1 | CASSQDRDRGYEQYF
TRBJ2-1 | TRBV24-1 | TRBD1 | CATSDEWTGGNEQFF
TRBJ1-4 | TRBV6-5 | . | CASRFSRGSNEKLFF
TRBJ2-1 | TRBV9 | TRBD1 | CASSPSTGGRNEQFF
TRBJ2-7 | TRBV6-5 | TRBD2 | CASSRRGSSYEQYF
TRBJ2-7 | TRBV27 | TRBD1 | CASSQQGGEQYF
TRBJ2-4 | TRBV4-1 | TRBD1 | CASSQPRQGIKNIQYF
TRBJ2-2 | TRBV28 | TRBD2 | CASSLSLAGAGELFF
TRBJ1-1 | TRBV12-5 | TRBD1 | CASGLSQGVSTEAFF
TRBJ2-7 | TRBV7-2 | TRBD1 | CASSSRQGVYEQYF
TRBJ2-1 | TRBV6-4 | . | CASSDQGGSYNEQFF
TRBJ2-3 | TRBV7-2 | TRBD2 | CASSISGGADTQYF
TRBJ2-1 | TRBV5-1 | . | CASSSRDPQGGEQFF
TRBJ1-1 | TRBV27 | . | CASSPGRQPSTEAFF
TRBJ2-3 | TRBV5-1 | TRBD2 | CASSWTSGGRTDTQYF
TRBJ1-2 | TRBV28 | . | CASSRLVLYGYTF
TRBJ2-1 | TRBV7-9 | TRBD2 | CASGMLAGNVGEQFF
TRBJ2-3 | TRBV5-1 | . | CASSLGQSTDTQYF
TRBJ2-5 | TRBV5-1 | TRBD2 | CASSLGAGRYQETQYF
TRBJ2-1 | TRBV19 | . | CASSIPGIYNEQFF
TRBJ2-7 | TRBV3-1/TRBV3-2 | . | CASSLASEQYF
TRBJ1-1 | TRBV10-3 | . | CAINKQKNTEAFF
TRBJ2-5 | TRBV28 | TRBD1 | CASSLTGGVQETQYF
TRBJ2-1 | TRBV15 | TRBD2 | CATSRDPASGGPSFSYNEQFF
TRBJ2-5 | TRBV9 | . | CASSVVAGSVETQYF
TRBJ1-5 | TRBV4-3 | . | CASSQRLGNQPQHF
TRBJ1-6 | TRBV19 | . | CASRTTDQSPLHF
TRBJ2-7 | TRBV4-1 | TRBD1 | CASSRTSGTGSEQYF
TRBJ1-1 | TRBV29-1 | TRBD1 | CSARDRGSTEAFF